Given below is one T cell receptor (beta chain) in context. What it binds is not known. Each TCR beta cDNA library carried unique molecular identifiers. Each batch of roughly 1 to 10 million T cells produced 400,000 to 650,000 cDNA molecules. MiXCR was run by TCRdb on the PCR reads, yielding one entry per CDR3 protein. Seen here are about 540,000 distinct CDR3 sequences, 30% to 40% observed once, and the top ten hold 6%. The data were taken from a study of post-analysis software for immune sequencing data. Study-level background: The disease courses spanned relapsing-remitting, secondary progressive and progressive-relapsing forms of multiple sclerosis.

Trimming left V 2 bases short and J 0 bases short, with 8 bases between. The germline V gene has CDR1 SQVTM and CDR2 ANQGSEA. The CDR3 has 14 amino acids. The study, taken as a whole, reports: Comparison of patients with controls showed five TRBV segments more frequent in patients, TRBV5-6, TRBV5-1 and TRBV20-1 among them. Normalized Chao1 diversity was significantly reduced in patients versus controls. Under F measure analysis, samples from one preparation batch co-clustered strongly.

The TCR sequence derives from a girl between 2 and 17 years old with multiple sclerosis. Sequencing was performed on blood. This sequence joins TRBV29-1 and TRBJ2-1; possible D gene TRBD1, 6 bases. This CDR3 is CSVEQGPSYNEQFF. DNA for the CDR3: TGCAGCGTTGAACAGGGGCCCTCCTACAATGAGCAGTTCTTC.